A selection of T cell receptor beta chains follows, all from one sample in a study of CD8+ T cells in alopecia areata. Sequenced by immunoSEQ multiplex PCR; TCRdb stores in-frame clones only, minus some. The repertoire consists of about 190,000 clones, with about 60% occurring once and the leading ten covering around 0.7%. Sequencing used CD4+ T cells sorted from blood, obtained at week 4, from a patient treated with tofacitinib. These TCRs come from a human donor with alopecia areata. CDR3s include the opening cysteine and the closing phenylalanine or tryptophan. A D gene is named only where the DNA matches it firmly. Size is stated for part of the rows, as once, few or many counts, or as a class when the clone is expanded.

clone size: .
D gene: .
V gene: TRBV4-3
J gene: TRBJ1-5
CDR3 protein: CASSQGLGNQPQHF
CDR3 DNA: TGCGCCAGCAGCCAAGGACTTGGGAATCAGCCCCAGCATTTT

clone size: few
D gene: .
V gene: TRBV16
J gene: TRBJ2-3
CDR3 protein: CASSQSNTQYF
CDR3 DNA: TGTGCCAGCAGCCAATCCAATACGCAGTATTTT

clone size: few
D gene: .
V gene: TRBV10-3
J gene: TRBJ1-5
CDR3 protein: CAISEDSSPQHF
CDR3 DNA: TGTGCCATCAGTGAGGACTCCTCACCCCAGCATTTT

clone size: few
D gene: .
V gene: TRBV30
J gene: TRBJ2-6
CDR3 protein: CAASPSWARSGANVLTF
CDR3 DNA: TGTGCCGCATCTCCTTCGTGGGCGCGCTCTGGGGCCAACGTCCTGACTTTC

clone size: .
D gene: .
V gene: TRBV5-1
J gene: TRBJ2-5
CDR3 protein: CASSRDRGGETQYF
CDR3 DNA: TGCGCCAGCAGTAGAGACCGCGGAGGGGAGACCCAGTACTTC

clone size: .
D gene: .
V gene: TRBV20-1
J gene: TRBJ2-4
CDR3 protein: CSARELDIQYF
CDR3 DNA: TGCAGTGCCCGAGAGCTAGACATTCAGTACTTC

clone size: .
D gene: .
V gene: TRBV6-5
J gene: TRBJ1-1
CDR3 protein: CASTGINTEAFF
CDR3 DNA: TGTGCCAGCACCGGCATTAACACTGAAGCTTTCTTT

clone size: .
D gene: .
V gene: TRBV4-1
J gene: TRBJ2-7
CDR3 protein: CASSPTFANPGRNYEQYF
CDR3 DNA: TGCGCCAGCAGCCCGACATTTGCCAATCCGGGACGCAACTACGAGCAGTACTTC

clone size: .
D gene: TRBD2
V gene: TRBV30
J gene: TRBJ2-3
CDR3 protein: CASTSGTNTDTQYF
CDR3 DNA: TGTGCCTCAACTAGCGGGACCAACACAGATACGCAGTATTTT

clone size: .
D gene: .
V gene: TRBV5-4
J gene: TRBJ2-5
CDR3 protein: CASSLALTQETQYF
CDR3 DNA: TGTGCCAGCAGCTTAGCCCTTACCCAAGAGACCCAGTACTTC

clone size: .
D gene: TRBD1
V gene: TRBV15
J gene: TRBJ2-7
CDR3 protein: CATSRGTGDGYEQYF
CDR3 DNA: TGTGCCACCAGCAGGGGTACAGGGGATGGCTACGAGCAGTACTTC

clone size: .
D gene: .
V gene: TRBV15
J gene: TRBJ2-1
CDR3 protein: CATSRAGEQFF
CDR3 DNA: TGTGCCACCAGCAGAGCCGGGGAGCAGTTCTTC

clone size: .
D gene: .
V gene: TRBV6-5
J gene: TRBJ2-2
CDR3 protein: CASRRDRSNTGELFF
CDR3 DNA: TGTGCCAGCAGACGAGACAGGTCGAACACCGGGGAGCTGTTTTTT

clone size: .
D gene: TRBD1
V gene: TRBV7-9
J gene: TRBJ2-7
CDR3 protein: CASSLNSMGQGADEQYF
CDR3 DNA: TGTGCCAGCAGCTTAAATAGTATGGGACAGGGGGCGGACGAGCAGTACTTC

clone size: .
D gene: TRBD2
V gene: TRBV7-2
J gene: TRBJ2-5
CDR3 protein: CASSLRLGGIQETQYF
CDR3 DNA: TGTGCCAGCAGCCTACGACTGGGGGGGATCCAAGAGACCCAGTACTTC

clone size: .
D gene: .
V gene: TRBV5-8
J gene: TRBJ2-2
CDR3 protein: CASSLHPGADTGELFF
CDR3 DNA: TGTGCCAGCAGCTTACACCCGGGAGCGGACACCGGGGAGCTGTTTTTT

clone size: .
D gene: .
V gene: TRBV30
J gene: TRBJ1-2
CDR3 protein: CAWSRGPDHYGYTF
CDR3 DNA: TGTGCCTGGAGTAGGGGTCCGGACCACTATGGCTACACCTTC

clone size: .
D gene: .
V gene: TRBV7-3
J gene: TRBJ2-7
CDR3 protein: CASSRAKNYEQYF
CDR3 DNA: TGTGCCAGCAGCAGGGCAAAGAACTACGAGCAGTACTTC

clone size: few
D gene: .
V gene: TRBV21-1
J gene: TRBJ2-6
CDR3 protein: CASSHPGVGANVLTF
CDR3 DNA: TGTGCCAGCAGCCATCCAGGGGTTGGGGCCAACGTCCTGACTTTC

clone size: .
D gene: .
V gene: TRBV5-1
J gene: TRBJ2-2
CDR3 protein: CASSAGTYTGELFF
CDR3 DNA: TGCGCCAGCAGCGCAGGGACGTACACCGGGGAGCTGTTTTTT

clone size: many
D gene: .
V gene: TRBV27
J gene: TRBJ1-5
CDR3 protein: CASSLGVRLPQHF
CDR3 DNA: TGTGCCAGCAGTTTAGGAGTAAGATTACCCCAGCATTTT

clone size: .
D gene: TRBD2
V gene: TRBV9
J gene: TRBJ2-7
CDR3 protein: CASSMTSGGYEQYF
CDR3 DNA: TGTGCCAGCAGCATGACTAGCGGGGGCTACGAGCAGTACTTC

clone size: .
D gene: TRBD1
V gene: TRBV29-1
J gene: TRBJ2-1
CDR3 protein: CSVPGGGQSYNEQFF
CDR3 DNA: TGCAGCGTTCCAGGGGGCGGCCAGTCCTACAATGAGCAGTTCTTC

clone size: .
D gene: TRBD2
V gene: TRBV25-1
J gene: TRBJ2-3
CDR3 protein: CASSGLAGGPTDTQYF
CDR3 DNA: TGTGCCAGCAGTGGCCTAGCGGGAGGACCCACAGATACGCAGTATTTT

clone size: .
D gene: .
V gene: TRBV7-8
J gene: TRBJ2-2
CDR3 protein: CASSLGGSVRELFF
CDR3 DNA: TGTGCCAGCAGCCTAGGGGGTTCGGTTCGGGAGCTGTTTTTT

clone size: .
D gene: TRBD1
V gene: TRBV6-5
J gene: TRBJ2-7
CDR3 protein: CASSPGTGVTNQYF
CDR3 DNA: TGTGCCAGCAGCCCCGGGACAGGGGTTACGAACCAGTACTTC

clone size: many
D gene: .
V gene: TRBV5-1
J gene: TRBJ1-1
CDR3 protein: CASSLYINTEAFF
CDR3 DNA: TGCGCCAGCAGCTTGTACATCAACACTGAAGCTTTCTTT